This TCR beta chain was identified in a study of a mutant IDH1 vaccine in newly diagnosed glioma. Study-level information: The therapy given earlier, which was standard therapy, consisted of radiotherapy, temozolomide, or both, and most of the patients received both.

In the case of this clone: The antigen is unknown.

Germline CDR1 and CDR2: SEHNR and FQNEAQ (reference sequence). The CDR3 spans 14 residues. V lost 5 bases and J lost 3; bases outside the gene matches: 3. Sequencing was performed with immunoSEQ multiplex PCR; in TCRdb, only in-frame clones are kept and a portion is missing. This sample yields some 42,000 clones, of which roughly 88% are seen a single time; approximately 1.5% belongs to the top ten. Time point noted: week 5, during vaccination. Every vaccination contained 300 ug of the mutant IDH1 20-mer peptide and was paired with topical imiquimod. V usage is TRBV7-9 and J usage is TRBJ2-7, with 11 positions matching TRBD2. The sample consisted of PBMCs, taken from a glioma patient whose treatment included an IDH1 peptide vaccine. The receptor was isolated from a man aged 35-49 years with glioma. Here the CDR3 reads CASSPGTSGYEQYF. CDR3 DNA sequence: TGTGCCAGCAGCCCCGGGACTAGCGGCTACGAGCAGTACTTC. Full variable domain (outside the CDR3, taken from reference TRBV7-9 and TRBJ2-7): DTGVSQNPRHKITKRGQNVTFRCDPISEHNRLYWYRQTLGQGPEFLTYFQNEAQLEKSRLLSDRFSAERPKGSFSTLEIQRTEQGDSAMYLCASSPGTSGYEQYFGPGTRLTVT.